This T cell receptor beta chain was retrieved from a study of cytomegalovirus exposure and HLA in healthy donors. The wider study: An early data release held 70 million to 90 million unique TCRs from HLA-typed donors.

On this clone itself: Its antigen remains unidentified.

Broader study findings: High sensitivity and specificity were reportedly achieved when the classifier diagnosed cytomegalovirus status.

V shed 2 bases, J shed 5 bases, and the junction held 7 bases outside the gene matches. Germline V gives CDR1 WSHSY, CDR2 SAAADI. CDR3 size: 16 residues. Primers: 60 Vbeta forward and 13 Jbeta reverse. Sequencing was performed with immunoSEQ multiplex PCR; in TCRdb, only in-frame clones are kept and a portion is missing. The top ten hold 1.5% to 2% of the sample, which has roughly 140,000 clones, about 74% seen once. The sequence was collected from a woman aged 40 to 55 in good health and CMV-seronegative. Sequencing was performed on PBMCs. V and J are TRBV10-2 and TRBJ2-1, with 9 nucleotides matching TRBD2. The CDR3 nucleotides read TGCGCCAGCAGTGAGAAGCTAGCGGGGCCGAACAATGAGCAGTTCTTC. Translated: CASSEKLAGPNNEQFF.